Included here is one T cell receptor beta chain sequence, with context. Its antigen is not identified. Peripheral blood genomic DNA, not sorted cells or RNA, was the template. The record originates from a study of T cell repertoires in aging, cancer and after chemotherapy. Looking at the study overall: Chronic lymphocytic leukemia patients on fludarabine- or bendamustine-based regimens gave paired samples before and after chemotherapy. Points from the study as a whole: Untreated cancer patients had significantly lower blood TCR diversity than age-matched healthy donors.

A mixed TRB-A/B primer pool amplified rearranged TRB by multiplex touch-down PCR. From the multiplex PCR reads, TCRdb called clonotypes with MiXCR, one entry per CDR3 protein. The data show several hundred distinct CDR3 sequences, over 25% seen once. This clonotype originated in a human donor with a blood cancer. Sequences were obtained from blood.

The CDR3 protein is CASSLALSGANVLTF. DNA for the CDR3: TGTGCCAGCAGCTTAGCGCTAAGTGGGGCCAACGTCCTGACTTTC. This rearrangement joins TRBV7-2 to TRBJ2-6, with D uncertain. The CDR3 is made up of 15 amino acids. The ends were cut back, 0 bases at V and 3 bases at J, with 6 bases in the middle. Germline values: CDR1 SGHTA, CDR2 FQGNSA.